Shown below are 8 T cell receptor beta chains from a single sample sequenced in a study of blood T cells in healthy people across ages. Combining a sample-barcoded 5' primer with a J-beta primer mix, a second PCR ran for roughly 6 to 11 cycles. TCRdb used MiXCR to reprocess the 5' RACE reads, holding one entry per CDR3 protein. The sample records about 1.8 million distinct CDR3 sequences, 49% being singletons. The specimen sequenced was blood. The receptors were sampled from a middle-aged woman in good health.

This chain joins TRBV7-2 and TRBJ2-1; tentative D call: TRBD2 (5 bases). The V gene's germline CDR1 is SGHTA and CDR2 FQGNSA. Trimming shortened V by 2 bases and J by 10 bases, and 9 bases separated the two germline ends. CDR3 length: 12 amino acids. Here the CDR3 reads CASSLFGGEQFF. The DNA for the CDR3 is TGTGCCAGCAGCTTATTTGGAGGCGAGCAGTTCTTC.

The V call is TRBV20-1, the J call TRBJ1-4; a weak D match, TRBD1 (6 bases). Germline values: CDR1 DFQATT, CDR2 SNEGSKA (reference sequence). CDR3 length: 15 amino acids. The germline V and J ends were trimmed by 3 bases and 7 bases, with 18 bases remaining between them. The CDR3 DNA reads TGCAGTGCTAGCAGGGGTGGCACCATCGGTGAAAAACTGTTTTTT. This gives the protein CSASRGGTIGEKLFF.

This clonotype was detected a few times. J is TRBJ2-7 and V is TRBV6-6; D remains ambiguous. CDR1 is MNHNY and CDR2 is SVGAGI in the germline V gene (reference sequence). Trimming shortened V by 8 bases and J by 4 bases, and 12 bases separated the two germline ends. The CDR3 consists of 12 residues. In nucleotides, the CDR3 is TGTGCCAGCGGCCCTCAAAGGTACGAGCAGTACTTC. Translated: CASGPQRYEQYF.

The CDR3 nucleotides are TGTGCCAGCAGGGGGGGGGCTCTGCCTGACTACGAGCAGTACTTC. It encodes CASRGGALPDYEQYF. V and J are TRBV25-1 and TRBJ2-7; tentative D call: TRBD2 (7 bases). The germline V and J ends were trimmed by 6 bases and 3 bases, with 18 bases remaining between them. This CDR3 is 15 amino acids long. Per the germline V gene, CDR1 is MGHDK and CDR2 is SYGVNS.

This clonotype was found a few times. This chain connects TRBV5-1 to TRBJ2-3, with 8 bases that match TRBD2. CDR3 length equals 16 residues. Looked up from germline, CDR1 is SGHRS and CDR2 is YFSETQ. V was pared by 0 bases and J by 2 bases, with 5 bases of the junction left unmatched. The DNA for the CDR3 is TGCGCCAGCAGCTTGGACGGGGGGGCCGCCACAGATACGCAGTATTTT. As protein: CASSLDGGAATDTQYF.

This clonotype turned up a few times. V is TRBV20-1 and J is TRBJ2-3; either TRBD1 or TRBD2 may supply D (5 bases each). Trimming stripped 7 bases from V and 0 bases from J, with 11 bases between. The CDR3 has 13 amino acids. CDR1 is DFQATT, CDR2 SNEGSKA, per germline (reference sequence). The CDR3 spells CSGRDPSTDTQYF. In DNA, the CDR3 is TGCAGTGGAAGGGACCCTAGCACAGATACGCAGTATTTT.

V usage is TRBV20-1 and J usage is TRBJ2-3, with 9 nucleotides matching TRBD1. The CDR3 contains 14 residues. Trimming took 5 bases from V and 6 from J; bases not matched to a gene: 9. In germline, CDR1 is DFQATT, CDR2 SNEGSKA (reference sequence). The CDR3 loop reads CSAPGQGYEDTQYF. The CDR3 bases are TGCAGTGCTCCGGGACAGGGTTACGAGGATACGCAGTATTTT.

This chain uses TRBV14 with TRBJ2-1, with D perhaps assigned TRBD1 or TRBD2 (5 bases each). The J call may be incorrect, as the DNA end agrees better with TRBJ2-7. Germline V lookup: CDR1 SGHDN, CDR2 FVKESK. The CDR3 covers 16 residues. The CDR3 region has the DNA TGTGCCAGCAGCCAAGATCCCAGGGACCCCTACAATGAGCAGTACTTC. Encoded protein: CASSQDPRDPYNEQYF.